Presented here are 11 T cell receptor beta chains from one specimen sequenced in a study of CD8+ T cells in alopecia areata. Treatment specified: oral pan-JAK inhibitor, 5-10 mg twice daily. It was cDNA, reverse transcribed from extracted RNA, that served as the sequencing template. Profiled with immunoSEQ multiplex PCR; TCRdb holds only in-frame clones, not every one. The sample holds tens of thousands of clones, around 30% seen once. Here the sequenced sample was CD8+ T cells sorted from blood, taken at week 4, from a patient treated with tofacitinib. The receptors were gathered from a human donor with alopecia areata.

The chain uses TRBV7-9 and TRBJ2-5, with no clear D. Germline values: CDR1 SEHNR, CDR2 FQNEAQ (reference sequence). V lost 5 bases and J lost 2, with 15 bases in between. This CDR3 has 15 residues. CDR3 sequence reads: CASSTPPRTQETQYF. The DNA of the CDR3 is TGTGCCAGCAGCACCCCACCTAGGACGCAAGAGACCCAGTACTTC.

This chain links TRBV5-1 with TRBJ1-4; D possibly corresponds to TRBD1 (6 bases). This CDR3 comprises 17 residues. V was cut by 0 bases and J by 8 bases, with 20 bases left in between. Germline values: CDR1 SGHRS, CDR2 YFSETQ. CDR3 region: CASSLGSVGRGGEKLFF. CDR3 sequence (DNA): TGCGCCAGCAGCTTGGGGTCGGTCGGCAGGGGAGGGGAAAAACTGTTTTTT.

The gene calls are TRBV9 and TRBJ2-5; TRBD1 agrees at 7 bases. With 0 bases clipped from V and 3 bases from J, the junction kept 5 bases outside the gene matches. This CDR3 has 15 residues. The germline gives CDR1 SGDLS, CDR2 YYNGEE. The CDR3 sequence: CASSVGGTVKETQYF. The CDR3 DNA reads TGTGCCAGCAGCGTAGGGGGGACAGTCAAAGAGACCCAGTACTTC.

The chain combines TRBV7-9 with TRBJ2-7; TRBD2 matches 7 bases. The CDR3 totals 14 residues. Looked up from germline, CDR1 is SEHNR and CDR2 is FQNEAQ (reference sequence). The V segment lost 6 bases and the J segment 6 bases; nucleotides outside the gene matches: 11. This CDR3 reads CASRPGLGGGEQYF. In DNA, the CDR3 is TGTGCCAGCAGACCTGGCCTCGGCGGGGGCGAGCAGTACTTC.

Written as DNA, the CDR3 is TGCGCCAGCAGCCAAGTTCAAGTCCAAGAGACCCAGTACTTC. Protein product: CASSQVQVQETQYF. The chain carries TRBV4-1 and TRBJ2-5; D is uncertain. The CDR3 contains 14 residues. The V end was cut by 1 base, the J end by 1 base, with 7 bases between. CDR1 MGHRA and CDR2 YSYEKL come from the germline V gene.

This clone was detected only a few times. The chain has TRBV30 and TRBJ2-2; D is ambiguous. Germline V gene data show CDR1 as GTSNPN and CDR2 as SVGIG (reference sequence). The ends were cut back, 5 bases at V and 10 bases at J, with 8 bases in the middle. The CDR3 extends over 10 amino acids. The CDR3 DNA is TGTGCCTGGGGAAGCGAGGAGCTGTTTTTT. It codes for CAWGSEELFF.

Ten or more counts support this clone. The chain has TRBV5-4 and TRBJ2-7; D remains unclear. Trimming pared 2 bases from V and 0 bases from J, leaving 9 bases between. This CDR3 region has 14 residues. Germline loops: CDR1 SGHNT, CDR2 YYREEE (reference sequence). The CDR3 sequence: CASSFVPSSYEQYF. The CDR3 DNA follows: TGTGCCAGCAGCTTCGTCCCGAGCTCCTACGAGCAGTACTTC.

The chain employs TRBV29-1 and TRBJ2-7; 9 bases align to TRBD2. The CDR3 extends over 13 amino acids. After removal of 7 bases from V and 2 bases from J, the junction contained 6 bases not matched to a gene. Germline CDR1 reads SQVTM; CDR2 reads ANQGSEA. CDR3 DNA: TGCAGCGGACGACTAGCGGACACCTACGAGCAGTACTTC. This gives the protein CSGRLADTYEQYF.

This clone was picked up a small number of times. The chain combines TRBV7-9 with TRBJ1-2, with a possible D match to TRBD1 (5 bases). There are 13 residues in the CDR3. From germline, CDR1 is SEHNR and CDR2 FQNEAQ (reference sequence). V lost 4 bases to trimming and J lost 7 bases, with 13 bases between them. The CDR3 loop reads CASSSPGPFGYTF. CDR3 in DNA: TGTGCCAGCAGCTCCCCGGGACCGTTTGGCTACACCTTC. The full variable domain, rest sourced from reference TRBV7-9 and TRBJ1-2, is DTGVSQNPRHKITKRGQNVTFRCDPISEHNRLYWYRQTLGQGPEFLTYFQNEAQLEKSRLLSDRFSAERPKGSFSTLEIQRTEQGDSAMYLCASSSPGPFGYTFGSGTRLTVV.

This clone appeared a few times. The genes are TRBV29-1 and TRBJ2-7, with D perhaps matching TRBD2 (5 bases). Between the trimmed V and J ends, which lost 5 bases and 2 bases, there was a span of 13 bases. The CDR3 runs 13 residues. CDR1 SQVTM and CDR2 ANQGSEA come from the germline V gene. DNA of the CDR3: TGCAGCGTTATGACACTGGAGGCCTACGAGCAGTACTTC. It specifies CSVMTLEAYEQYF.

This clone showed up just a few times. Here the CDR3 reads CASSRIAGDYNEQFF. The CDR3 DNA reads TGTGCCAGCTCACGTATAGCGGGTGACTACAATGAGCAGTTCTTC. The rearrangement uses TRBV18 and TRBJ2-1; TRBD2 matches at 7 bases. The J segment lost 3 bases and the V segment lost 4 bases, leaving 6 bases of the junction unmatched. This CDR3 is 15 amino acids long. Germline V gene data show CDR1 as KGHSH and CDR2 as LQKENI.